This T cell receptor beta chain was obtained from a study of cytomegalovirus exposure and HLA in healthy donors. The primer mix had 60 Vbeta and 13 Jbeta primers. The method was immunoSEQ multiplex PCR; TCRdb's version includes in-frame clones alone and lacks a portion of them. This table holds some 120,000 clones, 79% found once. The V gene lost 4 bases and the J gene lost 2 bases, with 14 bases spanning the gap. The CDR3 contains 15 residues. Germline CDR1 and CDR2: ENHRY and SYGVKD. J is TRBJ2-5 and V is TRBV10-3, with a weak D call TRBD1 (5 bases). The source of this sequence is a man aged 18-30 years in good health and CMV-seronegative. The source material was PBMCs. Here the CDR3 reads CAISGTRQMQETQYF. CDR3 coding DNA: TGTGCCATCAGTGGAACACGACAGATGCAAGAGACCCAGTACTTC.